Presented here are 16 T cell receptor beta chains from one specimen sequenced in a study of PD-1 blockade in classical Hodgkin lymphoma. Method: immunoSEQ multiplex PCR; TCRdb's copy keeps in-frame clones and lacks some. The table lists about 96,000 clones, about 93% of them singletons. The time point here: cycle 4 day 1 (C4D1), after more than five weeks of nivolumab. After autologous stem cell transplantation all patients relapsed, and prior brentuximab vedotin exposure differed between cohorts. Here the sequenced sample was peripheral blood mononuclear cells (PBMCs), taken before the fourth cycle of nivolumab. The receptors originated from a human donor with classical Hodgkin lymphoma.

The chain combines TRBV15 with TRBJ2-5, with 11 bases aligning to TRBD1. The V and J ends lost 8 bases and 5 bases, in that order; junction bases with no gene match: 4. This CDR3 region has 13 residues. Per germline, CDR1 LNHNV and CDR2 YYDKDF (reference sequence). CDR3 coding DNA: TGTGCCACCGGACAGGGGGCCATGGAGACCCAGTACTTC. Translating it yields CATGQGAMETQYF.

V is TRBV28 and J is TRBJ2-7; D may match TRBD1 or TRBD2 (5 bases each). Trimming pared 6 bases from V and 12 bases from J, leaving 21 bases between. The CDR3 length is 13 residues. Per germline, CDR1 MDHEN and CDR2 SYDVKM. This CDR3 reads CASRPVGRDGRYF. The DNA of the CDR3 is TGTGCCAGCAGGCCTGTGGGACGGGATGGTAGGTACTTC.

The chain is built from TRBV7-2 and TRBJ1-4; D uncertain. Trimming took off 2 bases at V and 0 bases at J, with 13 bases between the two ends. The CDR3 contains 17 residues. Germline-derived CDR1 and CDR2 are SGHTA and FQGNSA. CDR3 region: CASSLRPGLSTNEKLFF. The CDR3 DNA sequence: TGTGCCAGCAGCTTACGCCCAGGCTTATCAACTAATGAAAAACTGTTTTTT.

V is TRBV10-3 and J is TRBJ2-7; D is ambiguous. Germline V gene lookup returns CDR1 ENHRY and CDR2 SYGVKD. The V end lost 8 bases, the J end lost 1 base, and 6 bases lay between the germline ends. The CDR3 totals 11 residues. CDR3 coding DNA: TGTGCCATCGGTGGATCCTACGAGCAGTACTTC. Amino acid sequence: CAIGGSYEQYF.

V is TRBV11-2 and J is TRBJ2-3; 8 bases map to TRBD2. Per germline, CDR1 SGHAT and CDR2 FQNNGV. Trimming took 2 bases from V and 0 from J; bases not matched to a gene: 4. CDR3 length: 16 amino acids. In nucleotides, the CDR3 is TGTGCCAGCAGCTTACGGCTAGCGGGCAGCACAGATACGCAGTATTTT. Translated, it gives CASSLRLAGSTDTQYF.

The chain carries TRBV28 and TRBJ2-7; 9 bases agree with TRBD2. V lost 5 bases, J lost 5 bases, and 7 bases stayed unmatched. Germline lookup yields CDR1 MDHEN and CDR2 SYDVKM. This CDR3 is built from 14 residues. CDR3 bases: TGTGCCAGCAGTCCCGCGGGACTAGCCCACGAGCAGTACTTC. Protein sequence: CASSPAGLAHEQYF.

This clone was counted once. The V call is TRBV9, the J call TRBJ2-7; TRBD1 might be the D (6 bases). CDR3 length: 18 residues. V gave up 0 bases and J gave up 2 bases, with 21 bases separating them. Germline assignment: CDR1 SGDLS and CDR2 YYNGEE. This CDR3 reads CASSVGGQPVVPPYEQYF. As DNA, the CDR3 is TGTGCCAGCAGCGTAGGGGGACAACCCGTAGTCCCTCCCTACGAGCAGTACTTC.

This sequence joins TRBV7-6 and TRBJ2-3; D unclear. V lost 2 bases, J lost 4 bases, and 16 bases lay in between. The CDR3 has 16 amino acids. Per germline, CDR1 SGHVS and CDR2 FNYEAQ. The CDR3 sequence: CASSLRPGSGSDTQYF. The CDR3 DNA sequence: TGTGCCAGCAGCTTAAGGCCGGGCTCGGGCTCAGATACGCAGTATTTT. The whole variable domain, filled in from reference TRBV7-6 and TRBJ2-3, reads GAGVSQSPRYKVTKRGQDVALRCDPISGHVSLYWYRQALGQGPEFLTYFNYEAQQDKSGLPNDRFSAERPEGSISTLTIQRTEQRDSAMYRCASSLRPGSGSDTQYFGPGTRLTVL.

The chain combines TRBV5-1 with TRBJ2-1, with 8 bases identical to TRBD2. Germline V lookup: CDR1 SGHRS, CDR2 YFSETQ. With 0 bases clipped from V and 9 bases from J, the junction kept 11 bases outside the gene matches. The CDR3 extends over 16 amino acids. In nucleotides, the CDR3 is TGCGCCAGCAGCTTGGTCGACGGCGGGAGGAGGGCTGAGCAGTTCTTC. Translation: CASSLVDGGRRAEQFF.

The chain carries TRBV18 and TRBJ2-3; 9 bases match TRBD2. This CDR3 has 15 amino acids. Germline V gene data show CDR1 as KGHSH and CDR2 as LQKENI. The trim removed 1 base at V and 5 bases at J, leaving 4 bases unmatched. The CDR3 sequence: CASSPLAGVEDTQYF. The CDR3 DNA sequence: TGTGCCAGCTCACCACTAGCGGGAGTAGAAGATACGCAGTATTTT.

The CDR3 DNA follows: TGTGCCTGGGGTCCCTTAGATACGCAGTATTTT. Its protein product is CAWGPLDTQYF. The genes are TRBV30 and TRBJ2-3; D is uncertain. The CDR3 consists of 11 residues. Trimming stripped 5 bases from V and 5 bases from J, with 8 bases between. Per the germline V gene, CDR1 is GTSNPN and CDR2 is SVGIG (reference sequence).

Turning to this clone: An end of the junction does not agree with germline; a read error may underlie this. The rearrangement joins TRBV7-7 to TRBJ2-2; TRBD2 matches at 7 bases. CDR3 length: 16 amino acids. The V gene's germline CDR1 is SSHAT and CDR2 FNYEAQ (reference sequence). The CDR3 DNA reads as TGTGCTAGCAGCCTAAGGGCGGGAGAGAACACCGGGGAGCTGTTTTTT. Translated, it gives CASSLRAGENTGELFF.

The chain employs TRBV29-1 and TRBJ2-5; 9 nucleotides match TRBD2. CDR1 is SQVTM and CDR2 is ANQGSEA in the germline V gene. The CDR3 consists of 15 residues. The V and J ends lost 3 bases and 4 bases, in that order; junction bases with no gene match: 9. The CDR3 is CSVDVSGSLSETQYF. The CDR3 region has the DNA TGCAGCGTTGATGTTAGCGGGAGCTTGTCAGAGACCCAGTACTTC.

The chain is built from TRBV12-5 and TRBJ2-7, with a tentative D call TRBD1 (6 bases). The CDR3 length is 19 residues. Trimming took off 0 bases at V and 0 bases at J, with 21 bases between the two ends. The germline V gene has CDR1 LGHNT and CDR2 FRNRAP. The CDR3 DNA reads TGTGCTAGTGGTTTGGTATCTAACGTGGGACCAGGGGCCTCCTACGAGCAGTACTTC. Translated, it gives CASGLVSNVGPGASYEQYF.

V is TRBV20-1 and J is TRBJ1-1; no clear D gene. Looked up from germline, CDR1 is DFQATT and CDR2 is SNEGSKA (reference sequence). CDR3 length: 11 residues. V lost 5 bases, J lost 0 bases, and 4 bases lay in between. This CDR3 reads CSASMNTEAFF. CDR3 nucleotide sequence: TGCAGTGCTTCCATGAACACTGAAGCTTTCTTT.

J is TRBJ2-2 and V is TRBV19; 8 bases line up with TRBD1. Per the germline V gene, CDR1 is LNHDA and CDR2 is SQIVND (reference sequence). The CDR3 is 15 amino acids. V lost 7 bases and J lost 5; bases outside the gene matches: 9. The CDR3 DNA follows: TGTGCCAGTAAAATCCAGGGGGCGCTTACCGGGGAGCTGTTTTTT. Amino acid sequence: CASKIQGALTGELFF.